This T cell receptor beta chain was profiled in a study of CD8 T cells in ankylosing spondylitis. General study points: Blood of patients with ankylosing spondylitis appeared to be characterized by a TCR beta motif of eight or nine highly homologous variants.

TCRdb processed the 5' RACE reads anew with MiXCR; each CDR3 protein has one entry. The data show about 840,000 distinct CDR3 sequences, approximately 12% seen once. This clonotype was picked up many times. Its antigen is unidentified. The CDR3 consists of 13 residues. J gave up 5 bases and V 4 bases, and 4 bases lay outside the gene matches. In germline, CDR1 is SGHVS, CDR2 FQNEAQ. This receptor was identified in a male donor with ankylosing spondylitis. Material for sequencing was blood, either unsorted or a sorted T cell fraction (not recorded which). V usage is TRBV7-8 and J usage is TRBJ1-2; 7 bases are a match to TRBD1. CDR3 nucleotides: TGTGCCAGCAGCTACGGGACAGCGTATGGCTACACCTTC. It is translated as CASSYGTAYGYTF. Full variable domain (remainder filled in from reference TRBV7-8 and TRBJ1-2): GAGVSQSPRYKVAKRGQDVALRCDPISGHVSLFWYQQALGQGPEFLTYFQNEAQLDKSGLPSDRFFAERPEGSVSTLKIQRTQQEDSAVYLCASSYGTAYGYTFGSGTRLTVV.